The 30 T cell receptor beta chains reported below all come from one sample, sequenced in a study of response to subunit inactivated influenza vaccine. One entry per CDR3 protein results from TCRdb running MiXCR on the RT-PCR reads. Of 590,000 or so distinct CDR3 sequences listed, 12% to 15% are singletons. The sequencing used PBMCs from blood, collected less than 15 days before vaccination. These receptors all come from a man aged 45-60 years who received an inactivated influenza vaccine.

This clonotype was observed a handful of times. This chain joins TRBV6-1 and TRBJ2-5, with 8 bases that match TRBD2. The germline V gene encodes CDR1 MNHNS and CDR2 SASEGT. V trimming: 7 bases; J trimming: 5 bases; junction bases outside the gene matches: 12. This CDR3 has 15 amino acids. This CDR3 reads CASKPGLPGGETQYF. The CDR3 DNA reads TGTGCCAGCAAACCAGGCCTCCCGGGAGGGGAGACCCAGTACTTC.

The chain links TRBV7-2 to TRBJ1-6; no firm D call. This CDR3 is 15 amino acids long. Germline CDR1 reads SGHTA; CDR2 reads FQGNSA. V dropped 10 bases and J dropped 10 bases, with 23 bases sitting between them. The chain's CDR3 is CATTPAGAPGSPLHF. CDR3 in DNA: TGTGCCACTACCCCCGCAGGAGCCCCTGGGTCACCCCTCCACTTT.

The chain carries TRBV5-1 and TRBJ1-2; D is ambiguous. The germline CDR1 and CDR2 sequences are SGHRS and YFSETQ. The length of the CDR3 is 13 residues. Trimming shortened V by 0 bases and J by 5 bases, and 8 bases separated the two germline ends. DNA of the CDR3: TGCGCCAGCAGCTTGGTAGATGGTTATGGCTACACCTTC. Its protein product is CASSLVDGYGYTF.

This clonotype was recorded many times. An end of the junction differs from the germline gene, which may be a read error. The J gene is TRBJ2-7, the V gene TRBV5-1, with a weak D call TRBD1 (6 bases). Germline CDR1 and CDR2: SGHRS and YFSETQ. This CDR3 spans 13 amino acids. CDR3 residues: CASSLDSPYEQYF. The CDR3 DNA reads as TGCGCCAGCAGTTTGGACAGCCCCTACGAGCAGTACTTC.

The J gene is TRBJ2-1, the V gene TRBV21-1; the DNA was not compared with TRBD2, the D call given in the table. TRBV21-1 is a recognized pseudogene. This CDR3 contains 16 residues. CDR3 sequence: CASSKSLAGGDNEQFF. CDR3 nucleotides: TGTGCCAGCAGCAAAAGCCTAGCGGGAGGGGACAATGAGCAGTTCTTC.

Ten or more counts support this clonotype. CDR3 nucleotide sequence: TGTGCCAGCAGTTCCCAGGCCTCCTCCTCGGGACTAGCGGGAGTAGGTGAGCAGTTCTTC. It yields the protein CASSSQASSSGLAGVGEQFF. The rearrangement uses TRBV27 and TRBJ2-1; 14 positions agree with TRBD2. The V gene's germline CDR1 is MNHEY and CDR2 SMNVEV (reference sequence). J gave up 9 bases and V 4 bases, and 20 bases lay outside the gene matches. The CDR3 runs 20 residues.

The CDR3: CSAASGTAKLDTQYF. The CDR3 DNA is TGCAGCGCAGCGTCCGGGACAGCTAAATTAGATACGCAGTATTTT. The chain uses TRBV29-1 and TRBJ2-3; 7 bases are a match to TRBD1. V lost 7 bases, J lost 5 bases, and 15 bases stayed unmatched. Per germline, CDR1 SQVTM and CDR2 ANQGSEA. The CDR3 is made up of 15 amino acids.

This clonotype has a handful of counts. This chain joins TRBV3-1 and TRBJ1-1; a weak D match, TRBD1 (5 bases). V shed 2 bases and J shed 5 bases, with 12 bases lying between them. The CDR3 has 14 residues. Germline V gene lookup returns CDR1 LGHDT and CDR2 YNNKEL (reference sequence). Here the CDR3 DNA reads TGTGCCAGCAGCCAAAACAAGGGGATTACTGAAGCTTTCTTT. It codes for CASSQNKGITEAFF. Based on the CDR3 plus reference TRBV3-1 and TRBJ1-1, the full variable domain is DTAVSQTPKYLVTQMGNDKSIKCEQNLGHDTMYWYKQDSKKFLKIMFSYNNKELIINETVPNRFSPKSPDKAHLNLHINSLELGDSAVYFCASSQNKGITEAFFGQGTRLTVV.

The genes are TRBV20-1 and TRBJ2-1, with 9 positions matching TRBD1. Germline V lookup: CDR1 DFQATT, CDR2 SNEGSKA (reference sequence). Trimming took 5 bases from V and 4 from J; bases not matched to a gene: 6. The CDR3 sequence is 14 residues long. The CDR3 reads CSADRGVLYNEQFF. The CDR3 DNA reads as TGCAGTGCTGACAGGGGGGTCCTATACAATGAGCAGTTCTTC.

The chain has TRBV7-8 and TRBJ2-7; 7 bases are a match to TRBD1. In germline, CDR1 is SGHVS, CDR2 FQNEAQ. Losses at the gene ends were 5 bases for V and 3 bases for J; bases not matched to a gene: 10. This CDR3 contains 15 residues. The CDR3 loop reads CASSHGTALIYEQYF. CDR3 DNA: TGTGCCAGCAGCCACGGGACAGCTTTAATCTACGAGCAGTACTTC.

In its sample, this clonotype was seen a few times. The chain is built from TRBV3-1 and TRBJ1-3, with TRBD1 identical over 9 bases. V shed 2 bases and J 6 bases; nucleotides not matched to a gene: 8. Germline V lookup: CDR1 LGHDT, CDR2 YNNKEL (reference sequence). This CDR3 region has 16 residues. The CDR3 is CASSQPFRTGVNTIYF. CDR3 DNA: TGTGCCAGCAGCCAACCCTTCCGGACAGGGGTAAACACCATATATTTT.

This clonotype was picked up a small number of times. The chain is built from TRBV20-1 and TRBJ2-7, with D tentatively TRBD1 or TRBD2 (5 bases each). The germline V gene encodes CDR1 DFQATT and CDR2 SNEGSKA (reference sequence). Trimming took off 1 base at V and 0 bases at J, with 10 bases between the two ends. The CDR3 extends over 14 amino acids. CDR3 protein: CSARALGTSYEQYF. The DNA of the CDR3 is TGCAGTGCTAGAGCCCTCGGGACCTCCTACGAGCAGTACTTC.

This clonotype was counted only a few times. The CDR3 protein is CASSPMERGVTGELFF. Written as DNA, the CDR3 is TGTGCCAGCAGTCCCATGGAGCGGGGGGTCACCGGGGAGCTGTTTTTT. The rearrangement joins TRBV12-3 or TRBV12-4 to TRBJ2-2, with TRBD2 identical over 9 bases. With 5 bases clipped from V and 4 bases from J, the junction kept 8 bases outside the gene matches. The CDR3 loop spans 16 amino acids.

Only a few counts were recorded for this clonotype. J is TRBJ2-1 and V is TRBV27; D gene uncertain. V was trimmed by 10 bases and J by 6 bases, leaving 16 bases between them. CDR1 is MNHEY, CDR2 SMNVEV, per germline (reference sequence). There are 13 residues in the CDR3. The CDR3 DNA follows: TGTGCCACCGAGGTCCCCCACCTCAATGAGCAGTTCTTC. Translation gives CATEVPHLNEQFF.

This clonotype appeared a few times. V gene TRBV12-3 or TRBV12-4 combines with J gene TRBJ1-2, with a tentative D call TRBD1 (6 bases). The CDR3 is 13 residues long. Trimming stripped 2 bases from V and 8 bases from J, with 12 bases between. Here the CDR3 DNA reads TGTGCCAGCAGTTTACCGGGGGGCGCAGGCTACACCTTC. It translates to CASSLPGGAGYTF.

The chain links TRBV18 to TRBJ2-7; tentatively, D is TRBD1 (7 bases). Looked up from germline, CDR1 is KGHSH and CDR2 is LQKENI. This CDR3 contains 14 residues. Trimming took 3 bases from V and 6 from J, leaving 15 bases between them. This chain's CDR3 is CASSPGTEGGEQYF. In nucleotides, the CDR3 is TGTGCCAGCTCACCCGGGACAGAGGGGGGCGAGCAGTACTTC.

The sample holds many counts of this clonotype. This chain connects TRBV7-9 to TRBJ1-1, with D perhaps matching TRBD1 (6 bases). Germline CDR1 and CDR2: SEHNR and FQNEAQ (reference sequence). The CDR3 length is 12 residues. V was shortened by 5 bases and J by 10 bases, with 14 bases between the two germline ends. CDR3 residues: CASSIPQGLAFF. In DNA form, the CDR3 reads TGTGCCAGCAGCATACCACAGGGCCTAGCTTTCTTT.

This clonotype has a handful of counts. At one of its ends the junction is not consistent with the germline gene, which may arise from a read error. The chain recombines TRBV6-5 with TRBJ1-2; 7 nucleotides align to TRBD1. The CDR3 spans 12 residues. The germline CDR1 and CDR2 sequences are MNHEY and SVGAGI. The CDR3 DNA reads as TGTGCCAGCAGTAACAAGGGGGCATCGAGCTACTTC. Protein: CASSNKGASSYF.

This clonotype was counted between two and nine times. The chain has TRBV11-2 and TRBJ2-1, with 8 nucleotides matching TRBD2. Germline assignment: CDR1 SGHAT and CDR2 FQNNGV. CDR3 length: 13 amino acids. Trimming removed 3 bases from V and 9 bases from J; junction bases left unmatched: 4. CDR3 protein: CASSFSREGEQFF. Here the CDR3 DNA reads TGTGCCAGCAGCTTTAGTCGGGAGGGTGAGCAGTTCTTC.

This clonotype was counted many times. The chain employs TRBV11-2 and TRBJ2-3, with unresolved D. The germline V and J ends were trimmed by 2 bases and 4 bases, with 7 bases remaining between them. Germline CDR1 SGHAT, CDR2 FQNNGV. CDR3 size: 13 residues. The chain's CDR3 is CASSLLVSDTQYF. In DNA, the CDR3 is TGTGCCAGCAGCTTATTAGTGTCAGATACGCAGTATTTT.

This clonotype was found a few times. The chain recombines TRBV28 with TRBJ1-3; TRBD1 aligns across 8 bases. V was pared by 6 bases and J by 4 bases, with 5 bases of the junction left unmatched. Looked up from germline, CDR1 is MDHEN and CDR2 is SYDVKM. The CDR3 loop spans 14 amino acids. CDR3 region: CASSRTGTGNTIYF. The CDR3 nucleotides read TGTGCCAGCAGCCGGACAGGGACGGGAAACACCATATATTTT.

The table lists this clonotype with many counts. The chain combines TRBV6-2 or TRBV6-3 with TRBJ2-5; TRBD1 matches at 7 bases. V was pared by 6 bases and J by 3 bases, with 7 bases of the junction left unmatched. CDR3 length equals 14 residues. Per the germline V gene, CDR1 is MNHEY and CDR2 is SVGEGT. CDR3 residues: CASSVGTVEETQYF. The CDR3 DNA reads TGTGCCAGCAGCGTCGGGACAGTAGAAGAGACCCAGTACTTC.

This clonotype has just a few counts. The V call is TRBV6-1, the J call TRBJ2-3, with 10 bases lining up with TRBD1. Germline values: CDR1 MNHNS, CDR2 SASEGT. The CDR3 totals 17 residues. V was pared by 3 bases and J by 3 bases, with 9 bases of the junction left unmatched. The CDR3 region is CASSEDSTGGKTDTQYF. In DNA form, the CDR3 reads TGTGCCAGCAGTGAGGATTCGACAGGGGGCAAGACAGATACGCAGTATTTT.

This clonotype was observed a handful of times. The rearrangement links TRBV30 to TRBJ1-1; D unresolved. Germline V CDR1 and CDR2: GTSNPN, SVGIG (reference sequence). V was cut by 0 bases and J by 10 bases, with 12 bases left in between. The CDR3 has 12 amino acids. The CDR3 DNA is TGTGCCTGGAGTGTGTACTTGGTAGGAGCTTTCTTT. This sequence encodes CAWSVYLVGAFF. The full variable domain, in which reference TRBV30 and TRBJ1-1 provide the parts outside the CDR3, is SQTIHQWPATLVQPVGSPLSLECTVEGTSNPNLYWYRQAAGRGLQLLFYSVGIGQISSEVPQNLSASRPQDRQFILSSKKLLLSDSGFYLCAWSVYLVGAFFGQGTRLTVV.

This chain's CDR3 is CANTYRPNEQFF. The CDR3 DNA follows: TGTGCCAATACGTACAGACCCAATGAGCAGTTCTTC. This sequence joins TRBV2 and TRBJ2-1; D not resolved. CDR1 is SNHLY, CDR2 FYNNEI, per germline. V was trimmed by 10 bases and J by 6 bases, leaving 13 bases between them. This CDR3 has 12 residues. Together with reference TRBV2 and TRBJ2-1, the CDR3 gives the full variable domain: EPEVTQTPSHQVTQMGQEVILRCVPISNHLYFYWYRQILGQKVEFLVSFYNNEISEKSEIFDDQFSVERPDGSNFTLKIRSTKLEDSAMYFCANTYRPNEQFFGPGTRLTVL.

The rearrangement links TRBV10-2 to TRBJ2-2; 7 bases align to TRBD1. The CDR3 sequence is 17 residues long. The V gene end was trimmed by 3 bases and the J gene end by 2 bases; junction bases not matched to a gene: 9. Germline CDR1 reads WSHSY; CDR2 reads SAAADI. The CDR3, as DNA: TGCGCCAGCAGTGAAGACCCGACAGGGAGAAACACCGGGGAGCTGTTTTTT. Protein sequence: CASSEDPTGRNTGELFF.

The chain joins TRBV20-1 to TRBJ2-7; 7 nucleotides line up with TRBD2. Per germline, CDR1 DFQATT and CDR2 SNEGSKA (reference sequence). The CDR3 spans 14 residues. V shed 2 bases and J 0 bases; nucleotides not matched to a gene: 4. CDR3 protein: CSARSSGASYEQYF. The CDR3 DNA is TGCAGTGCTAGAAGCAGCGGGGCCTCCTACGAGCAGTACTTC.

As to this clonotype: This sequence may be a read error, since a much larger clone differs from it by one base. The chain has TRBV29-1 and TRBJ1-1; D might be TRBD1 (6 bases). V shed 4 bases and J shed 1 base, with 10 bases lying between them. In germline, CDR1 is SQVTM, CDR2 ANQGSEA. The CDR3 covers 13 residues. The CDR3 is CSVVGAWNTEAFF. The CDR3 DNA follows: TGCAGCGTTGTGGGGGCGTGGAACACTGAAGCTTTCTTT.

This clonotype was recorded a few times. The V gene is TRBV20-1, the J gene TRBJ2-2; TRBD2 matches at 8 bases. The junction had 7 bases not matched to a gene; V was cut back by 1 base and J by 9 bases. The CDR3 has 14 amino acids. Germline V gene lookup returns CDR1 DFQATT and CDR2 SNEGSKA (reference sequence). DNA for the CDR3: TGCAGTGCTAGAGCCGGGAGGGGATACAGGGAGCTGTTTTTT. Protein product: CSARAGRGYRELFF.

This clonotype occurred a few times. The rearrangement links TRBV11-1 to TRBJ1-5, with 7 positions matching TRBD1. Unmatched junction bases numbered 16, after V lost 5 bases and J lost 0 bases. This CDR3 region has 19 residues. Germline V CDR1 and CDR2: SGHAT, FQDESV (reference sequence). CDR3 protein: CASSQLQTRTGYSNQPQHF. The CDR3 region has the DNA TGTGCCAGCAGCCAACTCCAAACCCGGACAGGATATAGCAATCAGCCCCAGCATTTT.